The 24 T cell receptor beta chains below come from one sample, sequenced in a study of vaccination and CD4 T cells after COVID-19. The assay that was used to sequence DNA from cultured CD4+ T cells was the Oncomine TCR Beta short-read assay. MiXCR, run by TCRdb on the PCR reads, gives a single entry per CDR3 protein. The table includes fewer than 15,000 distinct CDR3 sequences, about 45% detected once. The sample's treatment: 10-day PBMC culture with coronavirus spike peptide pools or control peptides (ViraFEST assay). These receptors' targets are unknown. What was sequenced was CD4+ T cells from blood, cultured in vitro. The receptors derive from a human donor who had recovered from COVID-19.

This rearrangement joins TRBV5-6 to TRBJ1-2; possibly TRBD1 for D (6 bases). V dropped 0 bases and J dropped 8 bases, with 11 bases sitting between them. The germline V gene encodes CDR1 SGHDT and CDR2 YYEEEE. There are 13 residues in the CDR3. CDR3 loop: CASSLAAGEGYTF. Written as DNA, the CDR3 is TGTGCCAGCAGCTTGGCGGCAGGGGAAGGCTACACCTTC. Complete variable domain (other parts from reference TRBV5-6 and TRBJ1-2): DAGVTQSPTHLIKTRGQQVTLRCSPKSGHDTVSWYQQALGQGPQFIFQYYEEEERQRGNFPDRFSGHQFPNYSSELNVNALLLGDSALYLCASSLAAGEGYTFGSGTRLTVV.

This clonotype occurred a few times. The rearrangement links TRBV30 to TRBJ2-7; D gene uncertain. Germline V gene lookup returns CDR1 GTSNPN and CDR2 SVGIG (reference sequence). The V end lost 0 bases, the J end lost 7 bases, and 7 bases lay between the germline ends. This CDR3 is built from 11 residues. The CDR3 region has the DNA TGTGCCTGGAGTGTATATGGGGAGCAGTACTTC. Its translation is CAWSVYGEQYF.

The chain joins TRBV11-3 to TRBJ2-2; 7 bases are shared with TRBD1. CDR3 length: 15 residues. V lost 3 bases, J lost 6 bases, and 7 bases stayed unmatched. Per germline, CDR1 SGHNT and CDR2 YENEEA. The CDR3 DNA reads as TGTGCCAGCAGCTTTCCACAGGGGACGCCCGGGGAGCTGTTTTTT. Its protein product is CASSFPQGTPGELFF.

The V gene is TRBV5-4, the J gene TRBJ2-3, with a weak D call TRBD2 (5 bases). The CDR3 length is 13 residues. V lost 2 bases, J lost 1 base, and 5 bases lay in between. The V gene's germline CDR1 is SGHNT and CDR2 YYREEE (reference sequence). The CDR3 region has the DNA TGTGCCAGCAGCTTTAGCGGCACAGATACGCAGTATTTT. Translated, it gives CASSFSGTDTQYF.

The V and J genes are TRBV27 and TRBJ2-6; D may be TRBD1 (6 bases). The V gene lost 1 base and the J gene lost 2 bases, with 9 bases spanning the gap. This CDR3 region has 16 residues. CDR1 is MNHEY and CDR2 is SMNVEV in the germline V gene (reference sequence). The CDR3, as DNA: TGTGCCAGCAGTTTATTCGGACAGCCTGGGGCCAACGTCCTGACTTTC. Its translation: CASSLFGQPGANVLTF.

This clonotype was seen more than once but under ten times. The CDR3 loop reads CASRQPDRGHGYTF. DNA of the CDR3: TGTGCCAGCAGACAACCTGACAGGGGGCATGGCTACACCTTC. The V and J genes are TRBV6-2 or TRBV6-3 and TRBJ1-2, with 10 bases matching TRBD1. The V and J ends lost 6 bases and 6 bases, in that order; junction bases with no gene match: 7. Germline lookup yields CDR1 MNHEY and CDR2 SVGEGT. This CDR3 is 14 amino acids long.

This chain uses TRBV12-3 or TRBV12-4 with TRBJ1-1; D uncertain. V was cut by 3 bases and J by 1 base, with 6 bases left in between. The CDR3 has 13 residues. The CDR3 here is CASSFSRNTEAFF. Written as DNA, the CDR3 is TGTGCCAGCAGTTTCAGCAGGAACACTGAAGCTTTCTTT.

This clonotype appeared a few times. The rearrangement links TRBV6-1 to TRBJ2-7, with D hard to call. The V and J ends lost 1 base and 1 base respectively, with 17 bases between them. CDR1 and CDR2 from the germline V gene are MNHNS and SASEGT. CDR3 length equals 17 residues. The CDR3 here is CASSEGFRSGASYEQYF. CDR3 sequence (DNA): TGTGCCAGCAGTGAAGGGTTCCGGTCAGGAGCTTCCTACGAGCAGTACTTC.

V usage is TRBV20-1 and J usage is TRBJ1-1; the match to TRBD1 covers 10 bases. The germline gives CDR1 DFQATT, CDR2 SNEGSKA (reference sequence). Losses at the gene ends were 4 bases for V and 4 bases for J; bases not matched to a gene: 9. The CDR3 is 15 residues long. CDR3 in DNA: TGCAGTGCTACTATGGGACAGGGGCTAGTCACTGAAGCTTTCTTT. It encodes CSATMGQGLVTEAFF.

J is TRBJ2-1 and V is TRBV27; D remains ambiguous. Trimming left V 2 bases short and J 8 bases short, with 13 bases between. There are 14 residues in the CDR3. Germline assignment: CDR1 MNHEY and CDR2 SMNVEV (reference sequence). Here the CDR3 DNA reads TGTGCCAGCAGTTTACGGCCCCCCGAGGATGAGCAGTTCTTC. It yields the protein CASSLRPPEDEQFF.

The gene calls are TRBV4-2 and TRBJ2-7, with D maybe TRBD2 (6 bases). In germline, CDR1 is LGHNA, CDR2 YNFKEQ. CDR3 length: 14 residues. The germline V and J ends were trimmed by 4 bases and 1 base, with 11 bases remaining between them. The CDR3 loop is CASSPGGGSYEQYF. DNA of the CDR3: TGTGCCAGCAGCCCCGGGGGTGGGTCCTACGAGCAGTACTTC.

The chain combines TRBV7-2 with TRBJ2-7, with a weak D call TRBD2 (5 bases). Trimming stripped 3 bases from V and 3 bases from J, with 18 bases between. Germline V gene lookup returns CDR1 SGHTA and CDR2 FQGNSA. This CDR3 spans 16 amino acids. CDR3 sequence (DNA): TGTGCCAGCAGCTTGGACGCGGACTGGGCGGGCTACGAGCAGTACTTC. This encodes CASSLDADWAGYEQYF.

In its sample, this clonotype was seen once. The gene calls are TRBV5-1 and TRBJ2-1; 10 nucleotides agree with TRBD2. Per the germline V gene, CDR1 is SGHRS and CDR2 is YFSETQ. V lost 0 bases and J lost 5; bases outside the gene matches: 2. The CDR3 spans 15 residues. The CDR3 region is CASSLGTSGHNEQFF. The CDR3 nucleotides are TGCGCCAGCAGCTTGGGGACTAGCGGACACAATGAGCAGTTCTTC.

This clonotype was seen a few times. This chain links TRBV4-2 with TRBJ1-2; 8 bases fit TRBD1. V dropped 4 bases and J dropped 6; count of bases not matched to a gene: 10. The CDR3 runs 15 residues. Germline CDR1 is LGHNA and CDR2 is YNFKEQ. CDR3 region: CASSPLYRGINGYTF. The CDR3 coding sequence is TGTGCCAGCAGCCCCTTGTACAGGGGGATTAATGGCTACACCTTC.

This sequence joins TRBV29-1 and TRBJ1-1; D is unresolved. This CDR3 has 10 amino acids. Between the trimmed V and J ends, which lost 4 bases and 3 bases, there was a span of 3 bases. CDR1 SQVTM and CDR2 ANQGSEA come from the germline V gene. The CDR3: CSVGDTEAFF. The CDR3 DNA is TGCAGCGTTGGCGACACTGAAGCTTTCTTT.

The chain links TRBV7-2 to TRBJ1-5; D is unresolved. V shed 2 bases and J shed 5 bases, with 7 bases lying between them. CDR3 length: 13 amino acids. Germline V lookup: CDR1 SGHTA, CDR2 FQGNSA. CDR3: CASSLRVHQPQHF. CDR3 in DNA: TGTGCCAGCAGCTTAAGGGTCCATCAGCCCCAGCATTTT.

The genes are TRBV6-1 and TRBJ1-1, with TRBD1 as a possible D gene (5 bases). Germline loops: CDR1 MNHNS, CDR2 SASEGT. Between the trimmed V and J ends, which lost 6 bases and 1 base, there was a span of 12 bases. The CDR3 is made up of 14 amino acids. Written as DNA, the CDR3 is TGTGCCAGCAGATTCCTGGGGGGGAACACTGAAGCTTTCTTT. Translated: CASRFLGGNTEAFF.

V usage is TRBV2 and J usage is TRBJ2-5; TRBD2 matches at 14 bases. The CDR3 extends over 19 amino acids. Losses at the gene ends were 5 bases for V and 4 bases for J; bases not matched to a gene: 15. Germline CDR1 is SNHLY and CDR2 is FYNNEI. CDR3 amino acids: CASSLPWGLAGAEGETQYF. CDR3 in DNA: TGTGCCAGCAGTTTACCCTGGGGACTAGCGGGAGCAGAGGGAGAGACCCAGTACTTC.

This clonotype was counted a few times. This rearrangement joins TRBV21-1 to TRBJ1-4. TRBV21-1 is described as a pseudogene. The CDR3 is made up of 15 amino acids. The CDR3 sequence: CASSPGAGRNEKLFF. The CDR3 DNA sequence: TGTGCCAGCAGCCCTGGGGCAGGGAGGAATGAAAAACTGTTTTTT.

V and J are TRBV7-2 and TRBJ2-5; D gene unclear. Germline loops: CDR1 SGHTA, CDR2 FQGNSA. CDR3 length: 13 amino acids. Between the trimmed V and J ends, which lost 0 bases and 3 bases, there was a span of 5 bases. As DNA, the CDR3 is TGTGCCAGCAGCTTAGCTCGTGAAGAGACCCAGTACTTC. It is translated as CASSLAREETQYF.

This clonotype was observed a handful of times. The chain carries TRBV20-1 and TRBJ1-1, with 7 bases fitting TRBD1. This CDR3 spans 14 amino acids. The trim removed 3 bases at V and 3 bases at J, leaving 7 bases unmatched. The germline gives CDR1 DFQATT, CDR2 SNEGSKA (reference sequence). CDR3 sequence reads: CSARSLQGDTEAFF. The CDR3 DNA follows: TGCAGTGCTAGGAGTCTCCAGGGGGACACTGAAGCTTTCTTT.

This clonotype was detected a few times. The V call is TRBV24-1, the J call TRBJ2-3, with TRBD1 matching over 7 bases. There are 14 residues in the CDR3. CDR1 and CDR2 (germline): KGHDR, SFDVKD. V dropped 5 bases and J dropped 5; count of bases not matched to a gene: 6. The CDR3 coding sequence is TGTGCCACCAGTGTACCAGGGGGTCGAGATACGCAGTATTTT. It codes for CATSVPGGRDTQYF.

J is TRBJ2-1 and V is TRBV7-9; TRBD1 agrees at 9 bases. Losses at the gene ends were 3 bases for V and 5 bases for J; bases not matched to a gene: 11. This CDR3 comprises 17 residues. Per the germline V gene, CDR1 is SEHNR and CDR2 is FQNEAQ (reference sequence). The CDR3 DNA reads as TGTGCCAGCAGCTTCCTCTGGACAGGGGCCGTTAACAATGAGCAGTTCTTC. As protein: CASSFLWTGAVNNEQFF.

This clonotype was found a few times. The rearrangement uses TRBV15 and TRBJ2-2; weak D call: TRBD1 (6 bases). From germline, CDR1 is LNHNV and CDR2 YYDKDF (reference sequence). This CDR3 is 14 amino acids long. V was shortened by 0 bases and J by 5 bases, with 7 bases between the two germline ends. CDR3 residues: CATSRDRGTGELFF. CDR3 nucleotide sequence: TGTGCCACCAGCAGAGATAGGGGGACCGGGGAGCTGTTTTTT. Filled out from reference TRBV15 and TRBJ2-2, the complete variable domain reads DAMVIQNPRYQVTQFGKPVTLSCSQTLNHNVMYWYQQKSSQAPKLLFHYYDKDFNNEADTPDNFQSRRPNTSFCFLDIRSPGLGDTAMYLCATSRDRGTGELFFGEGSRLTVL.